This note documents a single T cell receptor beta chain sequence. Enrollment of patients from Seattle took place during active infection, with longitudinal follow-up. The sample is drawn from a study of blood T cell repertoires in COVID-19. At the level of the study: Acute and convalescent COVID-19 specimens originated in the United States, Italy and Spain. PBMCs, B-cell-depleted T cells, or T cells were the source of the cDNA or gDNA that made up the material.

The CDR3 runs to 18 residues. V was pared by 4 bases and J by 5 bases, with 28 bases between. CDR1 is SGHRS, CDR2 YFSETQ, per germline. Methods used by the authors: How many nucleated cells were present was estimated from reference gene primer amplification. The table came from immunoSEQ multiplex PCR; TCRdb's copy has only in-frame clones and leaves some out. The V and J calls and clone size are taken from that table; D and trimming were inferred from the DNA. The sample gives about 480,000 clones, roughly 91% of which show up once; roughly 7.3% is in the top ten. The sample consisted of peripheral blood. This sequence joins TRBV5-1 and TRBJ2-7, with D uncertain. This TCR came from a woman in her 50s with COVID-19, enrolled during active disease. CDR3 coding DNA: TGCGCCAGCAGCCCCCGCGGTATAGGAAGAGGATACAACCACGAGCAGTACTTC. Its translation is CASSPRGIGRGYNHEQYF. The full variable domain, with the rest looked up from reference TRBV5-1 and TRBJ2-7, is KAGVTQTPRYLIKTRGQQVTLSCSPISGHRSVSWYQQTPGQGLQFLFEYFSETQRNKGNFPGRFSGRQFSNSRSEMNVSTLELGDSALYLCASSPRGIGRGYNHEQYFGPGTRLTVT.